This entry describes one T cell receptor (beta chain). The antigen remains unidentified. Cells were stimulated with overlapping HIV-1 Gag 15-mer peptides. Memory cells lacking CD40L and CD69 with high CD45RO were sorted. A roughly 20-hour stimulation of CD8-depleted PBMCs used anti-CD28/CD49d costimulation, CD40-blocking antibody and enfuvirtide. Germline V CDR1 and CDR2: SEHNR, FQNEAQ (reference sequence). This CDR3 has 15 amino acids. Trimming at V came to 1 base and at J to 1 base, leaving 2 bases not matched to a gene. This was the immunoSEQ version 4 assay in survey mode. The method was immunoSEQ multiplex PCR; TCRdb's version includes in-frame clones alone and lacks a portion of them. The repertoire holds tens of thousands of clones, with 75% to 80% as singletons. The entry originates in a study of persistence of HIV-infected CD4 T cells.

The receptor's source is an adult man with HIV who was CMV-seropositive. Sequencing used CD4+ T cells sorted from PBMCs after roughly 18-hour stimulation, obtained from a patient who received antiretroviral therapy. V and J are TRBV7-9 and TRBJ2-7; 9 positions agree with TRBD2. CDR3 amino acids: CASSLVAGASYEQYF. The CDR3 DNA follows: TGTGCCAGCAGCTTAGTAGCGGGAGCATCCTACGAGCAGTACTTC.